Following are 21 T cell receptor beta chains from one sample sequenced in a study of PD-1 blockade in classical Hodgkin lymphoma. Exposure to brentuximab vedotin varied, and each patient had relapsed following autologous stem cell transplantation. Profiling relied on immunoSEQ multiplex PCR, and the TCRdb table lists in-frame clones only, not all of them. The table lists around 41,000 clones, around 80% of them singletons, with approximately 11% in the top ten. Here the sequenced sample was peripheral blood mononuclear cells (PBMCs), taken at baseline. The receptors originated from a human donor with classical Hodgkin lymphoma.

This clone is deemed large (0.1 to 1%). The V and J genes are TRBV5-1 and TRBJ1-4; D not certain. V gave up 4 bases and J gave up 5 bases, with 9 bases separating them. Germline CDR1 SGHRS, CDR2 YFSETQ. The CDR3 loop spans 13 amino acids. This CDR3 reads CASSGRKNEKLFF. In DNA form, the CDR3 reads TGCGCCAGCAGCGGACGGAAGAATGAAAAACTGTTTTTT. Filled out from reference TRBV5-1 and TRBJ1-4, the complete variable domain reads KAGVTQTPRYLIKTRGQQVTLSCSPISGHRSVSWYQQTPGQGLQFLFEYFSETQRNKGNFPGRFSGRQFSNSRSEMNVSTLELGDSALYLCASSGRKNEKLFFGSGTQLSVL.

This rearrangement joins TRBV27 to TRBJ1-2; tentative D call: TRBD1 (5 bases). Germline V gene lookup returns CDR1 MNHEY and CDR2 SMNVEV (reference sequence). This CDR3 region has 14 residues. Trimming took off 5 bases at V and 7 bases at J, with 17 bases between the two ends. In nucleotides, the CDR3 is TGTGCCAGCAGTCCTACCGGGACTTTGTCTGGCTACACCTTC. This gives the protein CASSPTGTLSGYTF.

The chain combines TRBV5-4 with TRBJ2-1; D is unclear. This CDR3 is built from 16 residues. Germline V gives CDR1 SGHNT, CDR2 YYREEE (reference sequence). Trimming stripped 1 base from V and 3 bases from J, with 14 bases between. The CDR3 DNA follows: TGTGCCAGCAGCTTGCTGGTGGAGTCGAGCTACAATGAGCAGTTCTTC. Its translation: CASSLLVESSYNEQFF.

The DNA of the CDR3 is TGTGCCAGCAGTTACTCAGGAGGGGGCTCCTACGAGCAGTACTTC. The encoded protein is CASSYSGGGSYEQYF. J is TRBJ2-7 and V is TRBV6-5, with D tentatively TRBD1 or TRBD2 (6 bases each). V lost 0 bases and J 0 bases, leaving 9 bases between the germline ends. The CDR3 loop spans 15 amino acids. Germline lookup yields CDR1 MNHEY and CDR2 SVGAGI.

J is TRBJ1-1 and V is TRBV29-1; D might be TRBD1 (5 bases). Germline V gene data show CDR1 as SQVTM and CDR2 as ANQGSEA. The CDR3 length is 11 residues. Trimming pared 4 bases from V and 7 bases from J, leaving 10 bases between. CDR3 sequence (DNA): TGCAGCGTTGGGGGGTATGTTGAAGCTTTCTTT. Translating gives CSVGGYVEAFF.

This clone was counted only a few times. The chain links TRBV2 to TRBJ1-1; the D gene is possibly TRBD1 (5 bases). This CDR3 has 14 residues. CDR1 and CDR2 (germline): SNHLY, FYNNEI. Trimming cost V 6 bases and J 3 bases, with 14 bases left between them. The CDR3 here is CASRSRGLYTEAFF. As DNA, the CDR3 is TGTGCCAGCAGGAGTCGGGGGTTGTACACTGAAGCTTTCTTT.

This chain joins TRBV15 and TRBJ1-4; D perhaps matches TRBD1 (5 bases). Germline V lookup: CDR1 LNHNV, CDR2 YYDKDF (reference sequence). The CDR3 is made up of 15 amino acids. V gave up 3 bases and J gave up 5 bases, with 13 bases separating them. The CDR3 loop is CATSRGGTPNEKLFF. In DNA form, the CDR3 reads TGTGCCACCAGCAGGGGCGGGACCCCAAATGAAAAACTGTTTTTT.

V gene TRBV7-9 combines with J gene TRBJ2-7, with a tentative D call TRBD2 (7 bases). In germline, CDR1 is SEHNR, CDR2 FQNEAQ (reference sequence). V lost 0 bases, J lost 2 bases, and 11 bases lay in between. The CDR3 contains 15 residues. CDR3 sequence (DNA): TGTGCCAGCAGCTTAGCATCGGGGGGCCCCTACGAGCAGTACTTC. Protein: CASSLASGGPYEQYF.

The chain has TRBV19 and TRBJ2-7; D may be TRBD1 (5 bases). Trimming took off 6 bases at V and 3 bases at J, with 15 bases between the two ends. The germline V gene encodes CDR1 LNHDA and CDR2 SQIVND (reference sequence). The CDR3 loop spans 14 amino acids. This CDR3 reads CASSPDSRVYEQYF. CDR3 in DNA: TGTGCCAGTAGCCCCGACAGCCGTGTCTACGAGCAGTACTTC.

The chain carries TRBV5-6 and TRBJ2-5; 8 bases line up with TRBD1. Losses at the gene ends were 0 bases for V and 4 bases for J; bases not matched to a gene: 8. The V gene's germline CDR1 is SGHDT and CDR2 YYEEEE. CDR3 length: 16 amino acids. CDR3 loop: CASSLGTGGWGETQYF. CDR3 coding DNA: TGTGCCAGCAGCTTGGGTACAGGGGGTTGGGGAGAGACCCAGTACTTC.

This clone has just one count. The rearrangement joins TRBV5-1 to TRBJ2-1, with 9 bases lining up with TRBD1. Germline V gene sequence: CDR1 SGHRS, CDR2 YFSETQ. Losses at the gene ends were 5 bases for V and 6 bases for J; bases not matched to a gene: 9. The CDR3 runs 15 residues. In DNA form, the CDR3 reads TGCGCCAGCAGTTGGACAGGGGTGATAATCAATGAGCAGTTCTTC. Protein: CASSWTGVIINEQFF.

CDR3 sequence reads: CASSYNAVSGMYF. Written as DNA, the CDR3 is TGCGCCAGCAGCTATAACGCAGTTAGCGGGATGTACTTC. The rearrangement uses TRBV5-1 and TRBJ2-5, with 8 bases lining up with TRBD2. This CDR3 comprises 13 residues. V lost 3 bases and J lost 13; bases outside the gene matches: 11. Per the germline V gene, CDR1 is SGHRS and CDR2 is YFSETQ. The variable domain in full, completed from reference TRBV5-1 and TRBJ2-5, reads KAGVTQTPRYLIKTRGQQVTLSCSPISGHRSVSWYQQTPGQGLQFLFEYFSETQRNKGNFPGRFSGRQFSNSRSEMNVSTLELGDSALYLCASSYNAVSGMYFGPGTRLLVL.

The CDR3 sequence: CASRDGTGGTQPQHF. The CDR3 bases are TGTGCCAGCAGAGACGGGACAGGGGGCACTCAGCCCCAGCATTTT. This sequence joins TRBV27 and TRBJ1-5; 12 nucleotides match TRBD1. With V trimmed by 6 bases and J by 6 bases, 6 bases remained unmatched. The V gene's germline CDR1 is MNHEY and CDR2 SMNVEV (reference sequence). The CDR3 is 15 amino acids.

The chain joins TRBV10-1 to TRBJ1-5; the match to TRBD1 covers 10 bases. The CDR3 extends over 14 amino acids. In germline, CDR1 is WNHNN, CDR2 SYGVQD (reference sequence). V gave up 10 bases and J gave up 6 bases; unmatched junction bases: 9. The chain's CDR3 is CAKDRGAVGQPQHF. The DNA of the CDR3 is TGCGCCAAGGACAGGGGGGCTGTTGGTCAGCCCCAGCATTTT.

V usage is TRBV5-1 and J usage is TRBJ2-2; D is possibly TRBD1 (5 bases). The CDR3 is 15 amino acids. Germline V CDR1 and CDR2: SGHRS, YFSETQ. V lost 0 bases and J 0 bases, leaving 6 bases between the germline ends. CDR3 amino acids: CASSLGRANTGELFF. CDR3 DNA: TGCGCCAGCAGCTTGGGCAGGGCGAACACCGGGGAGCTGTTTTTT. The full variable domain, in which reference TRBV5-1 and TRBJ2-2 provide the parts outside the CDR3, is KAGVTQTPRYLIKTRGQQVTLSCSPISGHRSVSWYQQTPGQGLQFLFEYFSETQRNKGNFPGRFSGRQFSNSRSEMNVSTLELGDSALYLCASSLGRANTGELFFGEGSRLTVL.

A word on this clone: Other DNA sequences from this sample encode an identical CDR3 as well. This chain uses TRBV9 with TRBJ1-3; D not resolved. The V gene's germline CDR1 is SGDLS and CDR2 YYNGEE. This CDR3 is built from 14 residues. The V gene lost 0 bases and the J gene lost 4 bases, with 8 bases spanning the gap. CDR3 loop: CASSVGLSGNTIYF. As DNA, the CDR3 is TGTGCCAGCAGCGTAGGACTCTCCGGAAACACCATATATTTT. The full variable domain, rest sourced from reference TRBV9 and TRBJ1-3, is DSGVTQTPKHLITATGQRVTLRCSPRSGDLSVYWYQQSLDQGLQFLIQYYNGEERAKGNILERFSAQQFPDLHSELNLSSLELGDSALYFCASSVGLSGNTIYFGEGSWLTVV.

The chain couples TRBV6-1 to TRBJ2-3, with TRBD2 identical over 13 bases. The CDR3 has 16 amino acids. CDR1 and CDR2 (germline): MNHNS, SASEGT. V shed 4 bases, J shed 2 bases, and the junction held 3 bases outside the gene matches. CDR3 coding DNA: TGTGCCAGCAGTGGGGGACTAGCGGGATACACAGATACGCAGTATTTT. Translating gives CASSGGLAGYTDTQYF.

Only a few counts were recorded for this clone. This chain uses TRBV19 with TRBJ1-5; TRBD1 agrees at 8 bases. J was trimmed by 4 bases and V by 9 bases; bases with no gene match: 5. Germline V gene sequence: CDR1 LNHDA, CDR2 SQIVND (reference sequence). The CDR3 extends over 13 amino acids. DNA of the CDR3: TGTGCCAGCAACGACAGGGGAAATCAGCCCCAGCATTTT. It is translated as CASNDRGNQPQHF.

The chain joins TRBV28 to TRBJ1-2; 7 nucleotides line up with TRBD1. Germline V gene sequence: CDR1 MDHEN, CDR2 SYDVKM. The CDR3 totals 15 residues. With 3 bases clipped from V and 5 bases from J, the junction kept 9 bases outside the gene matches. The CDR3 here is CASSFGGDSLYGYTF. The DNA for the CDR3 is TGTGCCAGCAGTTTCGGGGGGGACAGCCTATATGGCTACACCTTC.

This clone was recorded once. The rearrangement uses TRBV18 and TRBJ2-5, with 8 bases that match TRBD2. V dropped 3 bases and J dropped 2; count of bases not matched to a gene: 8. CDR3 length equals 16 residues. The germline CDR1 and CDR2 sequences are KGHSH and LQKENI. This CDR3 is CASSPNPGLVQETQYF. As DNA, the CDR3 is TGTGCCAGCTCACCGAACCCGGGACTAGTTCAAGAGACCCAGTACTTC.

J is TRBJ2-4 and V is TRBV28; D gene unclear. CDR1 MDHEN and CDR2 SYDVKM come from the germline V gene. V was pared by 6 bases and J by 8 bases, with 8 bases between. This CDR3 spans 11 amino acids. This CDR3 reads CASRGYDIQYF. CDR3 coding DNA: TGTGCCAGCAGGGGGTATGACATTCAGTACTTC.